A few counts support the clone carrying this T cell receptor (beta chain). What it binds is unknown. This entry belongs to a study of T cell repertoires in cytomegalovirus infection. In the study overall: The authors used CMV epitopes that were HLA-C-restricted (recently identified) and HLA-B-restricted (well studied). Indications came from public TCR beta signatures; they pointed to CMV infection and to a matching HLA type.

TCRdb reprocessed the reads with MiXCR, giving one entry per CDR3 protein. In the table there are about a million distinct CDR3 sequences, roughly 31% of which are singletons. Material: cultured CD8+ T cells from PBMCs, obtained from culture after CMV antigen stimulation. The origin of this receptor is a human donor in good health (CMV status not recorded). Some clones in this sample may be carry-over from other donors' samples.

The CDR3 loop reads CATSRERQGGYGYTF. The CDR3 DNA follows: TGTGCCACCAGCAGAGAACGTCAGGGGGGCTATGGCTACACCTTC. The chain is built from TRBV15 and TRBJ1-2, with TRBD1 matching over 7 bases. The CDR3 covers 15 residues. V was pared by 0 bases and J by 4 bases, with 5 bases of the junction left unmatched. CDR1 and CDR2 from the germline V gene are LNHNV and YYDKDF (reference sequence).